Listed here are 2 T cell receptor beta chains from one sample, sequenced in a study of vaccination effects on CD4 cells after COVID-19. Under the ViraFEST assay, PBMC were stimulated with viral peptide pools so that antigen-specific CD4+ T cells expanded. Sequencing was performed afterwards. Cultured cells yielded isolated CD4+ T cells after 10 to 11 days. Nucleocapsid antibodies were negative in the vaccine recipients, who had never had SARS-CoV-2 infection. Profiled with immunoSEQ multiplex PCR; TCRdb holds only in-frame clones, not every one. The table shows tens of thousands of clones, with about 72% occurring only once. For these TCRs, the target antigens are not known. The sample in question was CD4+ T cells from PBMCs cultured with HCoV-NL63 spike peptides, obtained before COVID-19 vaccination. Receptors were obtained from a human donor who received a COVID-19 vaccine.

The chain combines TRBV2 with TRBJ1-4; D uncertain. Per germline, CDR1 SNHLY and CDR2 FYNNEI. This CDR3 has 13 residues. V shed 4 bases and J shed 4 bases, with 7 bases lying between them. The CDR3 loop is CASSVTDNEKLFF. CDR3 DNA: TGTGCCAGCAGTGTAACAGATAATGAAAAACTGTTTTTT. Based on the CDR3 plus reference TRBV2 and TRBJ1-4, the full variable domain is EPEVTQTPSHQVTQMGQEVILRCVPISNHLYFYWYRQILGQKVEFLVSFYNNEISEKSEIFDDQFSVERPDGSNFTLKIRSTKLEDSAMYFCASSVTDNEKLFFGSGTQLSVL.

This clone appeared a few times. The chain is built from TRBV5-4 and TRBJ2-1; TRBD2 matches 9 bases. Per germline, CDR1 SGHNT and CDR2 YYREEE (reference sequence). J was trimmed by 3 bases and V by 6 bases; bases with no gene match: 10. The CDR3 is 16 residues long. The CDR3 nucleotides read TGTGCCAGCAACCCATCGCGGGGGGGCGACTACAATGAGCAGTTCTTC. It is translated as CASNPSRGGDYNEQFF.